This T cell receptor (beta chain) was retrieved from a study of Ad26.COV2.S vaccination and SARS-CoV-2 variants. Sequencing used immunoSEQ multiplex PCR; TCRdb keeps in-frame clones, though not all of them. The table includes about half a million clones, about nine tenths detected once. The treatment here: around 19 received Ad26.COV2.S at low or high dose, single or two shots; several received placebo; per-sample allocation not given. Repertoires come from day 63 after the first vaccine or placebo injection. The shot given was an Ad26 vector that makes Wuhan-strain SARS-CoV-2 spike. CDR3 length: 15 residues. V lost 0 bases to trimming and J lost 8 bases, with 13 bases between them. The V gene's germline CDR1 is MNHEY and CDR2 SVGAGI.

Sequenced here: peripheral blood, sampled in a trial of Ad26.COV2.S vaccine versus placebo. The chain employs TRBV6-5 and TRBJ1-4; weak D call: TRBD1 (6 bases). The sequence was collected from a person between 18 and 65 years old who received the Ad26.COV2.S COVID-19 vaccine or a placebo. The DNA of the CDR3 is TGTGCCAGCAGTTACTCGTCCAGGGGAGGGGAAAAACTGTTTTTT. Translation: CASSYSSRGGEKLFF.